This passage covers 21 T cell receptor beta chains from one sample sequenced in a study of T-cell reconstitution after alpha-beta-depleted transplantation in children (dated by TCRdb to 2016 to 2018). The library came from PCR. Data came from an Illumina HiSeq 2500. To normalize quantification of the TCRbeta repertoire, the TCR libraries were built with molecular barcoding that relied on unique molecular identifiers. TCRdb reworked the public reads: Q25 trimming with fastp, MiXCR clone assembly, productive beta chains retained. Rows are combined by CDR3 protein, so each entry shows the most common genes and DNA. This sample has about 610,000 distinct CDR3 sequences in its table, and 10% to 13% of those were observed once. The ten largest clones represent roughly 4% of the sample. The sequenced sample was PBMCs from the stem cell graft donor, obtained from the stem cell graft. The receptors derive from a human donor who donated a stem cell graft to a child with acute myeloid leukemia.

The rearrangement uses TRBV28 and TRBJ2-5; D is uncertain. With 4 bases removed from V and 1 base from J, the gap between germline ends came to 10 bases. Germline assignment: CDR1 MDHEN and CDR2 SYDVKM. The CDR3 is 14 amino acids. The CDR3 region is CASSYQGLQETQYF. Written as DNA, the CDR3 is TGTGCCAGCAGTTACCAAGGTCTCCAAGAGACCCAGTACTTC.

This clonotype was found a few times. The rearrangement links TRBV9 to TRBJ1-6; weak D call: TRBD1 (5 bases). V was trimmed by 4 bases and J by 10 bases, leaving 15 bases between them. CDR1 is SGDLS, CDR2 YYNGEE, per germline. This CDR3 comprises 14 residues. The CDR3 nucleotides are TGTGCCAGCAGCCCAGGTGGGGGGGAATCACCCCTCCACTTT. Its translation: CASSPGGGESPLHF.

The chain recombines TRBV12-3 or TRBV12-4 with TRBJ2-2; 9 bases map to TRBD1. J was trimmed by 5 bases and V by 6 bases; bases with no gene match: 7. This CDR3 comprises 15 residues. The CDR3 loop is CASRTTGGATGELFF. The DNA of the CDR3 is TGTGCCAGCAGAACCACAGGGGGCGCAACCGGGGAGCTGTTTTTT.

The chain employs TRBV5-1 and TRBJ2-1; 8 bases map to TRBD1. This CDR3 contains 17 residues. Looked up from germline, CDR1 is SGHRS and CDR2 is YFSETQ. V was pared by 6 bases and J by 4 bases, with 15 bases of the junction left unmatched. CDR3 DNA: TGCGCCAGCATCTTCTTGAATCTGGGACAGGTTTACAATGAGCAGTTCTTC. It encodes CASIFLNLGQVYNEQFF.

In DNA, the CDR3 is TGCAGTGCTAGGCCCCCGGGGGGTACTACCTACGAGCAGTACTTC. It codes for CSARPPGGTTYEQYF. The gene calls are TRBV20-1 and TRBJ2-7; 7 bases are shared with TRBD2. Germline V lookup: CDR1 DFQATT, CDR2 SNEGSKA (reference sequence). This CDR3 has 15 amino acids. The junction had 10 bases not matched to a gene; V was cut back by 3 bases and J by 2 bases.

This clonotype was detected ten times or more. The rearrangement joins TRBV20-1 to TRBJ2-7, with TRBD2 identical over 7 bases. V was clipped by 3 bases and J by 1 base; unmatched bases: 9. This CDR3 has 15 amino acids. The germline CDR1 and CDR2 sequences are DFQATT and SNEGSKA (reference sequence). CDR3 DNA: TGCAGTGCTAGGGATAGCGGGCAAGGGTCCTACGAGCAGTACTTC. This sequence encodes CSARDSGQGSYEQYF.

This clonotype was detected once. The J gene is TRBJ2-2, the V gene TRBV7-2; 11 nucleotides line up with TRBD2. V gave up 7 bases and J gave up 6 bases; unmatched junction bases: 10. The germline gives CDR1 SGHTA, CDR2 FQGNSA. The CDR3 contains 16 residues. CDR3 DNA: TGTGCCAGCAACACACGATCTAGCGGGAGGTCCGGGGAGCTGTTTTTT. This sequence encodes CASNTRSSGRSGELFF.

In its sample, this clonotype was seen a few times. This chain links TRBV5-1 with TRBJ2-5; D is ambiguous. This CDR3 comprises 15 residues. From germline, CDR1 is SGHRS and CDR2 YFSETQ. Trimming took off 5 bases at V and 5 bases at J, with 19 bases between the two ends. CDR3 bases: TGCGCCAGCAGATCCGGGTCCCCGATGGGGGAGACCCAGTACTTC. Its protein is CASRSGSPMGETQYF.

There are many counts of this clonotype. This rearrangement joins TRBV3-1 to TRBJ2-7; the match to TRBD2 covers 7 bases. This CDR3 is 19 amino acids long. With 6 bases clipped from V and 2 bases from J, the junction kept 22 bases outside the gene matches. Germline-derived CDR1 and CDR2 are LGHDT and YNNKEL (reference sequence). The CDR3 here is CASSYLSSLAVTSAYEQYF. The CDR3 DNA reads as TGTGCCAGCAGTTACCTTAGTAGTCTAGCGGTCACATCCGCCTACGAGCAGTACTTC.

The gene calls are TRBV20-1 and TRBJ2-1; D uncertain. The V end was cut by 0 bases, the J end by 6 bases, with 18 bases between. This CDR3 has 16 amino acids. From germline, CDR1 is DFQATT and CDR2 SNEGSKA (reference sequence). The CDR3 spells CSARDGSFLLRNEQFF. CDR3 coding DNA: TGCAGTGCTAGAGATGGTTCATTTTTGCTTCGCAATGAGCAGTTCTTC.

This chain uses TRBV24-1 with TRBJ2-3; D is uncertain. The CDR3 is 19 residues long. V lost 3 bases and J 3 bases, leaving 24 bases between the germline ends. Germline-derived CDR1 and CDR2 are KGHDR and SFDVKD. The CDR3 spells CATSDPWPPGARWTDTQYF. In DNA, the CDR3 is TGTGCCACCAGTGATCCCTGGCCTCCTGGAGCAAGATGGACAGATACGCAGTATTTT.

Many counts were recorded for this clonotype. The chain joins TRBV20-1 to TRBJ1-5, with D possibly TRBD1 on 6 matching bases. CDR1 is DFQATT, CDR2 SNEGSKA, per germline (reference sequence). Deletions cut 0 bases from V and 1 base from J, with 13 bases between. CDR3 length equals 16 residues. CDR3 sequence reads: CSARDRGERSNQPQHF. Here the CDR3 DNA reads TGCAGTGCTAGAGATAGGGGGGAACGGAGCAATCAGCCCCAGCATTTT.

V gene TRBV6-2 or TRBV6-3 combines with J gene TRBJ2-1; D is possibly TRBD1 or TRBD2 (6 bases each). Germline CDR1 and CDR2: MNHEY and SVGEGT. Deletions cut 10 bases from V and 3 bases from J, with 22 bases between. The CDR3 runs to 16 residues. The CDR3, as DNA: TGTGCCACTCTTTCTAAGGCGGGACAAAGCTACAATGAGCAGTTCTTC. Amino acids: CATLSKAGQSYNEQFF.

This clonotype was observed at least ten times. CDR3 residues: CASSHPGQNTEAFF. The CDR3 coding sequence is TGTGCCAGCAGCCATCCGGGCCAAAACACTGAAGCTTTCTTT. The genes are TRBV4-2 and TRBJ1-1; D gene ambiguous. The CDR3 has 14 residues. Germline V CDR1 and CDR2: LGHNA, YNFKEQ. V was clipped by 3 bases and J by 2 bases, with 10 bases between them.

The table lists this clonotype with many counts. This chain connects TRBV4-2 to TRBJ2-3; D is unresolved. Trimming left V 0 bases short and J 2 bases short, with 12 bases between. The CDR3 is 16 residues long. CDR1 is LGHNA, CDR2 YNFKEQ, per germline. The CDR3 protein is CASSQDRLDLTDTQYF. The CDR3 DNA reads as TGTGCCAGCAGCCAAGACCGCCTAGACCTCACAGATACGCAGTATTTT.

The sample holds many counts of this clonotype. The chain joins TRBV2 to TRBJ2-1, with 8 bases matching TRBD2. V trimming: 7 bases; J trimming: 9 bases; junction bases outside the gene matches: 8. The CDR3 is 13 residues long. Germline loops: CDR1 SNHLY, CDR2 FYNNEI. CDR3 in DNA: TGTGCCAGCAAGGAGCGGGAGAGGGGTGAGCAGTTCTTC. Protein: CASKERERGEQFF.

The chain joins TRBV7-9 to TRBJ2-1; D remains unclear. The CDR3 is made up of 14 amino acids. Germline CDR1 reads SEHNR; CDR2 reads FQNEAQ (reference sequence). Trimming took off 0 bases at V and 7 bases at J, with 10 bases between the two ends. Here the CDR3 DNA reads TGTGCCAGCAGCTTAGCGAGAGGCGAGAATGAGCAGTTCTTC. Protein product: CASSLARGENEQFF.

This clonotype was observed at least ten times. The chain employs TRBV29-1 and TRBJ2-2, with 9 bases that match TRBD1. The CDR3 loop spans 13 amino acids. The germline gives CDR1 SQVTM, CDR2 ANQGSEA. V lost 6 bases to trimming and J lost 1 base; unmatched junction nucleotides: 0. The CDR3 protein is CSVDRGNTGELFF. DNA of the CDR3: TGCAGCGTGGACAGGGGGAACACCGGGGAGCTGTTTTTT.

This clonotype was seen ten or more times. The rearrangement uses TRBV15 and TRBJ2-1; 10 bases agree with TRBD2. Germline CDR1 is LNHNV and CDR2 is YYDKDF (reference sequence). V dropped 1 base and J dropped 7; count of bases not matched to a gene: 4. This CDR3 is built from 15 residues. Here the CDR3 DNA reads TGTGCCACCAGCAGAGGAAAGACTAGCGGGAATGAGCAGTTCTTC. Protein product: CATSRGKTSGNEQFF.

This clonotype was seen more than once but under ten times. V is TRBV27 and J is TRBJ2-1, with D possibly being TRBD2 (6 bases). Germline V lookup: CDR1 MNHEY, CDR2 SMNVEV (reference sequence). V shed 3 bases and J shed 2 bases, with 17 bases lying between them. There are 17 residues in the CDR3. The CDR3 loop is CASSFPRTDYTYNEQFF. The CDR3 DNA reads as TGTGCCAGCAGTTTCCCAAGGACGGACTACACCTACAATGAGCAGTTCTTC.

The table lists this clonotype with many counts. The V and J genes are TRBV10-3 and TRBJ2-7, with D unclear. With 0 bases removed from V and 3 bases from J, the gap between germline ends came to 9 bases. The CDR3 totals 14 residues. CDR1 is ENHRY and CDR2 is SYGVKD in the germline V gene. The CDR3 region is CAISESLWNYEQYF. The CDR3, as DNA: TGTGCCATCAGTGAGTCGCTCTGGAACTACGAGCAGTACTTC.